These 16 T cell receptor beta chains were sequenced from one sample in a study of T cells in tumors after PD-1 blockade. This table comes from immunoSEQ multiplex PCR, and its TCRdb copy is limited to in-frame clones, with some not included. The data contain 4,000 to 5,500 clones, around two thirds of them singletons. The sequenced sample was tumor tissue, obtained after anti-PD-1 treatment. The receptors here all came from a human donor with basal cell carcinoma.

This clone appeared a few times. The rearrangement links TRBV11-3 to TRBJ2-3; 7 bases line up with TRBD1. CDR1 is SGHNT and CDR2 is YENEEA in the germline V gene. With 4 bases clipped from V and 2 bases from J, the junction kept 6 bases outside the gene matches. The CDR3 runs 15 residues. CDR3 sequence reads: CASSSSTGFTDTQYF. CDR3 coding DNA: TGTGCCAGCAGCTCCTCGACAGGGTTCACAGATACGCAGTATTTT.

V is TRBV6-2 or TRBV6-3 and J is TRBJ1-1; D not resolved. The V end lost 4 bases, the J end lost 5 bases, and 11 bases lay between the germline ends. The germline V gene has CDR1 MNHEY and CDR2 SVGEGT. CDR3 length equals 13 residues. The CDR3 loop reads CASSLSFKTEAFF. As DNA, the CDR3 is TGTGCCAGCAGTTTATCCTTCAAGACTGAAGCTTTCTTT.

This clone was observed once. This sequence joins TRBV30 and TRBJ2-2, with D tentatively TRBD2 (6 bases). Deletions cut 5 bases from V and 6 bases from J, with 13 bases between. Germline CDR1 GTSNPN, CDR2 SVGIG (reference sequence). This CDR3 is 13 amino acids long. The CDR3 spells CAWGSGNSGELFF. CDR3 in DNA: TGTGCCTGGGGTAGCGGCAACTCCGGGGAGCTGTTTTTT. The full variable domain, rest sourced from reference TRBV30 and TRBJ2-2, is SQTIHQWPATLVQPVGSPLSLECTVEGTSNPNLYWYRQAAGRGLQLLFYSVGIGQISSEVPQNLSASRPQDRQFILSSKKLLLSDSGFYLCAWGSGNSGELFFGEGSRLTVL.

The chain carries TRBV5-1 and TRBJ1-2; D is possibly TRBD1 (5 bases). Trimming removed 0 bases at V and 4 bases at J, with 7 bases between. Germline assignment: CDR1 SGHRS and CDR2 YFSETQ. This CDR3 has 13 residues. DNA of the CDR3: TGCGCCAGCAGCTTGGAAGGGACCTATGGCTACACCTTC. This encodes CASSLEGTYGYTF.

The rearrangement joins TRBV29-1 to TRBJ2-1; tentatively, D is TRBD2 (6 bases). Germline CDR1 and CDR2: SQVTM and ANQGSEA. V was clipped by 6 bases and J by 3 bases, with 15 bases between them. The CDR3 consists of 14 residues. CDR3 sequence (DNA): TGCAGCGTCAACCCACTGGGGGGCTACAATGAGCAGTTCTTC. Protein: CSVNPLGGYNEQFF.

V usage is TRBV30 and J usage is TRBJ2-1, with D possibly being TRBD1 (5 bases). This CDR3 spans 15 amino acids. Germline V gene lookup returns CDR1 GTSNPN and CDR2 SVGIG (reference sequence). Trimming cost V 5 bases and J 3 bases, with 17 bases left between them. CDR3 in amino acids: CAWVYGRADYNEQFF. DNA of the CDR3: TGTGCCTGGGTATACGGCAGGGCGGACTACAATGAGCAGTTCTTC.

V is TRBV27 and J is TRBJ2-7; TRBD1 agrees at 10 bases. This CDR3 region has 14 residues. Trimming at V came to 6 bases and at J to 5 bases, leaving 7 bases not matched to a gene. Germline V gives CDR1 MNHEY, CDR2 SMNVEV (reference sequence). The CDR3 nucleotides read TGTGCCAGCAGCCGACCGGGACAGGGGAACGAGCAGTACTTC. Protein: CASSRPGQGNEQYF.

This clone was seen only a few times. V gene TRBV28 combines with J gene TRBJ2-7; 8 nucleotides align to TRBD1. The CDR3 spans 15 residues. J was trimmed by 3 bases and V by 3 bases; bases with no gene match: 7. CDR1 is MDHEN, CDR2 SYDVKM, per germline. The CDR3 nucleotides are TGTGCCAGCAGTTTTGGTCGACAGGGGAGCTACGAGCAGTACTTC. Translating it yields CASSFGRQGSYEQYF.

The rearrangement uses TRBV27 and TRBJ2-3; possible D gene TRBD2, 6 bases. Trimming left V 1 base short and J 2 bases short, with 13 bases between. Germline V gene data show CDR1 as MNHEY and CDR2 as SMNVEV (reference sequence). This CDR3 contains 16 residues. In nucleotides, the CDR3 is TGTGCCAGCAGTTTATGGCGGGGATCTTTCACAGATACGCAGTATTTT. It encodes CASSLWRGSFTDTQYF.

J is TRBJ1-5 and V is TRBV6-5; possible D gene TRBD1, 6 bases. Germline lookup yields CDR1 MNHEY and CDR2 SVGAGI. The ends were cut back, 11 bases at V and 4 bases at J, with 9 bases in the middle. This CDR3 has 11 amino acids. DNA of the CDR3: TGTGCCGGGGGGACAAATCAGCCCCAGCATTTT. Translated: CAGGTNQPQHF.

The V gene is TRBV4-3, the J gene TRBJ1-6, with D perhaps matching TRBD1 (5 bases). This CDR3 has 17 amino acids. Germline-derived CDR1 and CDR2 are LGHNA and YSLEER. The V and J ends lost 0 bases and 5 bases respectively, with 14 bases between them. DNA for the CDR3: TGCGCCAGCAGCCAAGATTTGGGGGGGACGGATAATTCACCCCTCCACTTT. Translation gives CASSQDLGGTDNSPLHF.

The rearrangement uses TRBV2 and TRBJ1-5, with no clear D. The V gene lost 6 bases and the J gene lost 4 bases, with 10 bases spanning the gap. CDR1 is SNHLY and CDR2 is FYNNEI in the germline V gene. CDR3 size: 13 residues. CDR3 protein: CASSAGYNQPQHF. For the CDR3, the DNA is TGTGCCAGCAGCGCGGGGTATAATCAGCCCCAGCATTTT.

This rearrangement joins TRBV5-4 to TRBJ2-3; TRBD2 matches at 9 bases. V shed 4 bases and J 8 bases; nucleotides not matched to a gene: 14. The CDR3 contains 16 residues. Germline V gives CDR1 SGHNT, CDR2 YYREEE (reference sequence). CDR3 DNA: TGTGCCAGCAGCCTCGGATTAGCGGGGGTTTTAGGTACGCAGTATTTT. It is translated as CASSLGLAGVLGTQYF.

The CDR3 coding sequence is TGTGCCAGCTCAGTCGCTACGTGGGGCTACGAGCAGTACTTC. The encoded protein is CASSVATWGYEQYF. The genes are TRBV9 and TRBJ2-7; D is unclear. The CDR3 extends over 14 amino acids. Germline CDR1 and CDR2: SGDLS and YYNGEE. Trimming removed 7 bases at V and 3 bases at J, with 17 bases between.

The chain is built from TRBV7-2 and TRBJ2-7; maybe TRBD1 (6 bases). CDR1 SGHTA and CDR2 FQGNSA come from the germline V gene. With 2 bases removed from V and 0 bases from J, the gap between germline ends came to 14 bases. CDR3 length: 16 amino acids. CDR3 in DNA: TGTGCCAGCAGCTTATCGATCGAGGACAGCTCCTACGAGCAGTACTTC. Translated, it gives CASSLSIEDSSYEQYF.

This clone came up a few times. The chain links TRBV6-4 to TRBJ2-6; D remains ambiguous. Germline V lookup: CDR1 MRHNA, CDR2 SNTAGT. This CDR3 has 15 amino acids. Between the trimmed V and J ends, which lost 5 bases and 0 bases, there was a span of 8 bases. CDR3 nucleotides: TGTGCCAGCAGTCCCAGCCCCTCTGGGGCCAACGTCCTGACTTTC. Its translation: CASSPSPSGANVLTF.